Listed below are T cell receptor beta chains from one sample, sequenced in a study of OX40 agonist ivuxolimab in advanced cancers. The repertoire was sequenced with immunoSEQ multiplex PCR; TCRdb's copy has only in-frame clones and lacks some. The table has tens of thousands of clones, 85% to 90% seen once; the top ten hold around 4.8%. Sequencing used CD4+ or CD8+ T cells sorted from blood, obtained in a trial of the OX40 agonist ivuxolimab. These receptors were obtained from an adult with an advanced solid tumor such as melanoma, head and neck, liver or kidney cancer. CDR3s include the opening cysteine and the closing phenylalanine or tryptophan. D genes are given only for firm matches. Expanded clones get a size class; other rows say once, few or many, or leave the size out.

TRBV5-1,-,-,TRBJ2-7,CASSPPGNSYEQYF,TGCGCCAGCAGTCCCCCAGGGAACTCCTACGAGCAGTACTTC
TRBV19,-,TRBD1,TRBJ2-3,CASRGQGGTDTQYF,TGTGCCAGTAGGGGACAGGGCGGCACAGATACGCAGTATTTT
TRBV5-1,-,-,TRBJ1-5,CASSTASNQPQHF,TGCGCCAGCAGCACCGCCAGCAATCAGCCCCAGCATTTT
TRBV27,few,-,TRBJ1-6,CASSLRVGRNSPLHF,TGTGCCAGCAGTTTACGGGTCGGACGGAATTCACCCCTCCACTTT
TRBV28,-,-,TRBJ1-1,CASSFRAVGTEAFF,TGTGCCAGCAGTTTTCGGGCCGTAGGAACTGAAGCTTTCTTT
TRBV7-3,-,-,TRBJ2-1,CASSGSNSSSRSEQFF,TGTGCCAGCAGCGGAAGCAACAGTTCGTCGCGTTCCGAGCAGTTCTTC
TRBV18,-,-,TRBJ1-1,CASSPQTDHTEAFF,TGTGCCAGCTCACCACAAACAGACCACACTGAAGCTTTCTTT
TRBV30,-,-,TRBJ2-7,CAWREGGDEQYF,TGTGCCTGGAGGGAAGGGGGGGACGAGCAGTACTTC
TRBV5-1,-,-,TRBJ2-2,CASSWKQGWNRGAVF,TGCGCCAGCAGCTGGAAACAGGGTTGGAACCGGGGAGCTGTTTTT
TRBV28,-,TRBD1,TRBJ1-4,CASRDTGGIGEKLFF,TGTGCCAGCAGAGATACAGGGGGCATTGGTGAAAAACTGTTTTTT
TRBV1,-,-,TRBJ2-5,CTSSQDPGGGEETQYF,TGCACCAGCAGCCAAGACCCCGGAGGAGGGGAAGAGACCCAGTACTTC
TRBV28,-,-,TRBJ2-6,CASSLGRQGRGVYSGANVLTF,TGTGCCAGCAGTTTGGGCCGACAGGGGAGGGGAGTTTACTCTGGGGCCAACGTCCTGACTTTC
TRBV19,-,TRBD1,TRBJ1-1,CASSIGRQGLGGTEAFF,TGTGCCAGTAGTATAGGCCGACAGGGTCTAGGGGGCACTGAAGCTTTCTTT
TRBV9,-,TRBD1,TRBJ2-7,CASSPGQGAREQYF,TGTGCCAGCAGCCCGGGACAGGGGGCGAGGGAGCAGTACTTC
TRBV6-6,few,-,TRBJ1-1,CASLSGRNTEAFF,TGTGCCAGCCTGAGTGGCCGGAACACTGAAGCTTTCTTT
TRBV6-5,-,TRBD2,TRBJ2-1,CASSSSGSSYNEQFF,TGTGCCAGCAGTTCTAGCGGGAGCTCCTACAATGAGCAGTTCTTC
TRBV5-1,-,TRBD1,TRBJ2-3,CASSLGQGWTDTQYF,TGCGCCAGCAGCTTGGGACAGGGTTGGACAGATACGCAGTATTTT
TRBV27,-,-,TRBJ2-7,CASSLRGDQAYEQYF,TGTGCCAGCAGTTTAAGGGGGGATCAGGCCTACGAGCAGTACTTC
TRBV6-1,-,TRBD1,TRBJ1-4,CASSEAPTGSEKLFF,TGTGCCAGCAGTGAAGCCCCGACAGGGTCGGAAAAACTGTTTTTT
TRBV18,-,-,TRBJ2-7,CASSPGAYEQYF,TGTGCCAGCTCACCTGGAGCCTACGAGCAGTACTTC
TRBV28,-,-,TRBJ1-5,CASSSSSGNQPQHF,TGTGCCAGCAGTAGCAGTTCTGGCAATCAGCCCCAGCATTTT
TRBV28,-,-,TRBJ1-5,CASSPIEARAGQPQHF,TGTGCCAGCAGTCCAATTGAGGCAAGGGCTGGTCAGCCCCAGCATTTT
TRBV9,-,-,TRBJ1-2,CASSVVPDFAEGYTF,TGTGCCAGCAGCGTAGTCCCGGATTTTGCAGAAGGCTACACCTTC
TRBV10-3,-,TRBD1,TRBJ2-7,CAITAGTGGNEQYF,TGTGCCATCACCGCAGGGACAGGGGGCAACGAGCAGTACTTC
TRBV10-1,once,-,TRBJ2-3,CASSEGLHTDTQYF,TGCGCCAGCAGTGAGGGACTTCACACAGATACGCAGTATTTT
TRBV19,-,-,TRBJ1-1,CASSINQGNTEAFF,TGTGCCAGTAGTATTAATCAGGGGAACACTGAAGCTTTCTTT
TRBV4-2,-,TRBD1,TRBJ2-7,CASSQDLADRGTYEQYF,TGTGCCAGCAGCCAAGATTTAGCCGACAGGGGGACCTACGAGCAGTACTTC
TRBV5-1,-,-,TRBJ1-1,CASSPGQTEAFF,TGCGCCAGCAGCCCTGGGCAGACTGAAGCTTTCTTT
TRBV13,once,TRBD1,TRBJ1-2,CASRSGGGVSWDSTYGYTF,TGTGCCAGCAGATCAGGAGGGGGTGTAAGTTGGGACAGCACCTATGGCTACACTTTC
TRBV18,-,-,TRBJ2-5,CASSPGQETQYF,TGTGCCAGCTCACCAGGCCAAGAGACCCAGTACTTC
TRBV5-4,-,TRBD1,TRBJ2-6,CASSSEYRGLGANVLTF,TGTGCCAGCAGCTCGGAATACAGGGGGCTTGGGGCCAACGTCCTGACTTTC
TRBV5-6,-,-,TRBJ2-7,CASAGSGVAYEQYF,TGTGCCAGTGCGGGGTCGGGGGTGGCCTACGAGCAGTACTTC
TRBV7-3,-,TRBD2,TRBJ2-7,CASSKSPGLAGAAYEQYF,TGTGCCAGCAGCAAATCTCCGGGACTAGCGGGGGCCGCATACGAGCAGTACTTC
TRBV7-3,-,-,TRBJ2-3,CASSPQSSADTQYF,TGTGCCAGCAGCCCACAATCCTCGGCGGATACGCAGTATTTT
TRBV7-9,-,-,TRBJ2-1,CASSLGSGRIWFF,TGTGCCAGCAGCTTAGGAAGCGGGCGGATCTGGTTCTTC
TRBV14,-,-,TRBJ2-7,CASSHPLGKGSPEQYF,TGTGCCAGCAGCCACCCCCTAGGGAAGGGTAGCCCCGAGCAGTACTTC
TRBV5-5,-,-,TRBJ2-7,CASSLDGGRNEQYF,TGTGCCAGCAGCTTGGATGGGGGGAGAAACGAGCAGTACTTC
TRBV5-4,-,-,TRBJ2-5,CASSLEGQETQYF,TGTGCCAGCAGCTTGGAGGGGCAAGAGACCCAGTACTTC
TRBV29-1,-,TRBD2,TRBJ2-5,CSVAGRVSETQYF,TGCAGCGTTGCCGGGAGGGTTTCAGAGACCCAGTACTTC
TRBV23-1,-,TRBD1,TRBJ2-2,CASSHRGRDGELFF,TGCGCCAGCAGTCACAGGGGGAGAGACGGGGAGCTGTTTTTT
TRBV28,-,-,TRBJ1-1,CASSLYPAEGRDTEAFF,TGTGCCAGCAGTTTGTACCCTGCGGAGGGGCGAGACACTGAAGCTTTCTTT
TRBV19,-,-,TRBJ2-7,CASRGGTQTGEQYF,TGTGCCAGTAGGGGGGGCACCCAAACGGGCGAGCAGTACTTC
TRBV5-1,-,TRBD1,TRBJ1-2,CASSSTFDRGLNGYTF,TGCGCCAGCAGCTCCACCTTCGACAGGGGGCTTAATGGCTACACCTTC
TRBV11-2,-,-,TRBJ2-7,CASSLSTSQYF,TGTGCCAGCAGCCTAAGTACTTCCCAGTACTTC
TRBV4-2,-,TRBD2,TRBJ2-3,CASSQVHGLAGGGDADTQYF,TGTGCCAGCAGCCAAGTCCATGGGCTAGCGGGGGGCGGGGACGCAGATACGCAGTATTTT
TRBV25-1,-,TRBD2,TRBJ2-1,CASSEWRLAEYNEQFF,TGTGCCAGCAGTGAGTGGCGGCTAGCGGAATACAATGAGCAGTTCTTC
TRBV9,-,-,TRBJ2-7,CASGTGTYEQYF,TGTGCCAGCGGGACTGGCACCTACGAGCAGTACTTC
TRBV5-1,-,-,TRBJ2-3,CASSFSSPDTQYF,TGCGCCAGCAGCTTTTCGAGCCCAGATACGCAGTATTTT
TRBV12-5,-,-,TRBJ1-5,CASGLEPRGPQHF,TGTGCTAGTGGTTTGGAGCCCCGGGGGCCCCAGCATTTT